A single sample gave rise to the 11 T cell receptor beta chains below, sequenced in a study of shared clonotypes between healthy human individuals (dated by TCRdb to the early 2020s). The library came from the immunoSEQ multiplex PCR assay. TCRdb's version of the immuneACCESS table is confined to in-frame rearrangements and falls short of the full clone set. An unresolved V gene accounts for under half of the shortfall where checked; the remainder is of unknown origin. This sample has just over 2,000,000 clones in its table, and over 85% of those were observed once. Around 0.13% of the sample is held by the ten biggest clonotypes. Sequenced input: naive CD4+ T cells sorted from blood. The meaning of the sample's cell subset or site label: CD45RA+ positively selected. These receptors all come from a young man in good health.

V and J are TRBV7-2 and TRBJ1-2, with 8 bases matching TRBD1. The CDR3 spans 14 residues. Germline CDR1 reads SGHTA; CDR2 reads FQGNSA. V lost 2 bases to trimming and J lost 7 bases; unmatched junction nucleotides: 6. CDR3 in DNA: TGTGCCAGCAGCTTACACGGACAGGGAACTGGCTACACCTTC. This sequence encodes CASSLHGQGTGYTF.

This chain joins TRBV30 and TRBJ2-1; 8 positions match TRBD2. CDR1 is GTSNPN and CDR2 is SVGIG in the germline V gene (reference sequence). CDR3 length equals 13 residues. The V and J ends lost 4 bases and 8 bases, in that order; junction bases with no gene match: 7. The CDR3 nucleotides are TGTGCCTGGATTGAGCGGGAGTCTCATGAGCAGTTCTTC. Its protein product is CAWIERESHEQFF.

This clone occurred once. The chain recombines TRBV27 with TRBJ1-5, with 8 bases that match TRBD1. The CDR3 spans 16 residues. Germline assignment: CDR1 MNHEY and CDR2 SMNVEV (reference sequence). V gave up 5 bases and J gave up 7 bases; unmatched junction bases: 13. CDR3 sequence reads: CASSSLRTGILQPQHF. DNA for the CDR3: TGTGCCAGCAGTAGCCTCCGGACAGGGATTTTACAGCCCCAGCATTTT.

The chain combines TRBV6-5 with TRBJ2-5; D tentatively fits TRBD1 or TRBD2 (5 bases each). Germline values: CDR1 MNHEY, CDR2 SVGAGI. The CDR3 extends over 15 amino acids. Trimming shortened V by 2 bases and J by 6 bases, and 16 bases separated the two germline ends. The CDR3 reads CASSYRSGGVKTQYF. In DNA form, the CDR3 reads TGTGCCAGCAGTTACCGCAGTGGGGGAGTGAAGACCCAGTACTTC.

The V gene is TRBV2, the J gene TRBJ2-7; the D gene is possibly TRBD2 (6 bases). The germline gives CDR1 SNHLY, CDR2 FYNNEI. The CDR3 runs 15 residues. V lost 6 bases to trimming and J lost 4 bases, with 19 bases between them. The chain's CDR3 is CASSPHAGKDYEQYF. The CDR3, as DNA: TGTGCCAGCAGCCCCCATGCGGGGAAAGATTACGAGCAGTACTTC.

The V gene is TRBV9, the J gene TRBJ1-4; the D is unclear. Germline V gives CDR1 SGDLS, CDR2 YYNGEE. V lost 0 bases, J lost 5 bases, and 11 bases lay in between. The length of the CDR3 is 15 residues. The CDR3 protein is CASSVDAAANEKLFF. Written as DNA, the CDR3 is TGTGCCAGCAGCGTAGATGCAGCAGCCAATGAAAAACTGTTTTTT.

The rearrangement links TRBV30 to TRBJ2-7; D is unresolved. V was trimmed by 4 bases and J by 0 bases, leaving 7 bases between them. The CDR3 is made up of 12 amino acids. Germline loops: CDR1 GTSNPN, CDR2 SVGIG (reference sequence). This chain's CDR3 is CAWTPHSYEQYF. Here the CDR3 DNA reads TGTGCCTGGACTCCCCACTCCTACGAGCAGTACTTC.

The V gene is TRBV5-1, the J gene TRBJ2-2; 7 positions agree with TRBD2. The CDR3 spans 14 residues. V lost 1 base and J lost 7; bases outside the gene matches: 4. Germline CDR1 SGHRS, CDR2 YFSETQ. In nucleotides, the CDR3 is TGCGCCAGCAGCTTGCGGGAGGCGGTCGGGGAGCTGTTTTTT. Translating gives CASSLREAVGELFF.

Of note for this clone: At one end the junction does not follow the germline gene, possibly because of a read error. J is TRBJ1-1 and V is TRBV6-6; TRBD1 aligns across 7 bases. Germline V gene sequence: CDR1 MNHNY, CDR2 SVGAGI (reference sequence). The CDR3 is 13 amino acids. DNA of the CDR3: TGTGCCATCAGTGATACAGGGGCCACTGAAGCTTTCTTT. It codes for CAISDTGATEAFF.

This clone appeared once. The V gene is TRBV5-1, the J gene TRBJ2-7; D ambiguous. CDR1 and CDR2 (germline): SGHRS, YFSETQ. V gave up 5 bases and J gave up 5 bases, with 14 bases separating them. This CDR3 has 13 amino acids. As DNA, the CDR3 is TGCGCCAGCAGGGCAGCGTCCGGGCACGAGCAGTACTTC. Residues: CASRAASGHEQYF.

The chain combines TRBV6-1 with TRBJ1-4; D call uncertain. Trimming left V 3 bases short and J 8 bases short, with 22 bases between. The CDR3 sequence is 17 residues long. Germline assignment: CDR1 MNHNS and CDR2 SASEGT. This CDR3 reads CASSDGLGGSGGEKLFF. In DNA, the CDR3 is TGTGCCAGCAGTGACGGACTCGGAGGATCGGGAGGCGAAAAACTGTTTTTT.